These 18 T cell receptor beta chains were all obtained from the same sample, sequenced in a study of T-cell reconstitution after alpha-beta-depleted transplantation in children. Construction of the TCRbeta library involved unique molecular identifiers. In TCRdb, the PCR reads were re-called with MiXCR into one record per CDR3 protein. This table holds 580,000 or so distinct CDR3 sequences, 23% found once. Material: PBMCs, mostly from graft donor cells, obtained 360 days after TCRalphabeta/CD19-depleted stem cell transplant. Receptors were obtained from a boy in the first two years of life who had a stem cell transplant for acute myeloid leukemia, so the T cells may come from the graft donor.

The CDR3 sequence: CASIPASAGNEKLFF. The CDR3 DNA sequence: TGTGCCAGCATTCCGGCCTCGGCGGGTAATGAAAAACTGTTTTTT. The chain recombines TRBV6-1 with TRBJ1-4, with D hard to call. CDR1 is MNHNS and CDR2 is SASEGT in the germline V gene. The CDR3 has 15 amino acids. V was cut by 7 bases and J by 4 bases, with 16 bases left in between.

The V call is TRBV29-1, the J call TRBJ1-1; D gene unclear. V was pared by 0 bases and J by 4 bases, with 9 bases between. This CDR3 region has 13 residues. From germline, CDR1 is SQVTM and CDR2 ANQGSEA. The CDR3 DNA is TGCAGCGTTGAAGAGAGGGCTACCACTGAAGCTTTCTTT. Its protein is CSVEERATTEAFF.

V and J are TRBV12-3 or TRBV12-4 and TRBJ2-7; 8 bases are a match to TRBD2. The CDR3 spans 16 residues. Trimming took 5 bases from V and 6 from J; bases not matched to a gene: 15. DNA of the CDR3: TGTGCCAGCAGTCGCGGGAGGTCCGACCTCGGAGGCGAGCAGTACTTC. The encoded protein is CASSRGRSDLGGEQYF.

There are a few counts of this clonotype. The chain uses TRBV29-1 and TRBJ2-3, with D unresolved. Deletions cut 4 bases from V and 2 bases from J, with 10 bases between. This CDR3 region has 13 residues. In germline, CDR1 is SQVTM, CDR2 ANQGSEA. The CDR3 region has the DNA TGCAGCGTTGGTTCGGGTTACACAGATACGCAGTATTTT. Protein product: CSVGSGYTDTQYF.

The V and J genes are TRBV7-9 and TRBJ2-1; D possibly corresponds to TRBD2 (7 bases). CDR1 and CDR2 (germline): SEHNR, FQNEAQ (reference sequence). This CDR3 contains 16 residues. V gave up 1 base and J gave up 6 bases, with 16 bases separating them. In DNA form, the CDR3 reads TGTGCCAGCAGCTTAGTCGGTGCGGGGGCCCCCAATGAGCAGTTCTTC. It codes for CASSLVGAGAPNEQFF.

The sample holds a few counts of this clonotype. The junction does not match germline at one end; this may be a read error. The chain links TRBV12-3 or TRBV12-4 to TRBJ2-3, with D possibly matching TRBD1 (6 bases). The CDR3 is made up of 19 amino acids. As DNA, the CDR3 is TGTGCCAGCTGTTTCCTCAGAACGTGGGTATCAAAGGGGGCAGATACGCAGTATTTT. Residues: CASCFLRTWVSKGADTQYF.

The V and J genes are TRBV6-2 or TRBV6-3 and TRBJ2-2; 10 nucleotides agree with TRBD2. Germline assignment: CDR1 MNHEY and CDR2 SVGEGT. V trimming: 7 bases; J trimming: 0 bases; junction bases outside the gene matches: 5. The CDR3 has 16 amino acids. The CDR3 protein is CASTTTSGANTGELFF. As DNA, the CDR3 is TGTGCCAGCACAACCACTAGCGGGGCGAACACCGGGGAGCTGTTTTTT.

Many counts were recorded for this clonotype. This rearrangement joins TRBV12-3 or TRBV12-4 to TRBJ2-1; no clear D. V was clipped by 3 bases and J by 0 bases, with 12 bases between them. The CDR3 runs 16 residues. CDR3 DNA: TGTGCCAGCAGTTTCGGGCAGCCCAGCTCCTACAATGAGCAGTTCTTC. Translation: CASSFGQPSSYNEQFF.

This clonotype was counted a few times. V gene TRBV7-9 combines with J gene TRBJ2-7, with 7 bases lining up with TRBD1. Per germline, CDR1 SEHNR and CDR2 FQNEAQ (reference sequence). The junction had 6 bases not matched to a gene; V was cut back by 3 bases and J by 4 bases. The CDR3 totals 14 residues. CDR3 sequence reads: CASSFSGTDYEQYV. In DNA, the CDR3 is TGTGCCAGCAGCTTTTCCGGGACAGATTACGAGCAGTACGTC.

The chain combines TRBV5-1 with TRBJ2-2; D is possibly TRBD1 (7 bases). CDR1 SGHRS and CDR2 YFSETQ come from the germline V gene. Trimming shortened V by 8 bases and J by 3 bases, and 14 bases separated the two germline ends. The CDR3 covers 14 residues. CDR3 amino acids: CASVDREDTGELFF. The CDR3 region has the DNA TGCGCCAGTGTCGACAGGGAGGACACCGGGGAGCTGTTTTTT.

The rearrangement uses TRBV12-3 or TRBV12-4 and TRBJ1-5; D uncertain. The CDR3 is made up of 12 amino acids. Trimming pared 2 bases from V and 7 bases from J, leaving 6 bases between. The CDR3 loop reads CASSLWVQPQHF. CDR3 DNA: TGTGCCAGCAGTTTATGGGTCCAGCCCCAGCATTTT.

This clonotype has a count of ten or more. The CDR3 nucleotides are TGTGCCAGCAAAGAGGACAGGGTAATTTCACCCCTCCACTTT. Protein product: CASKEDRVISPLHF. V and J are TRBV2 and TRBJ1-6; 8 positions match TRBD1. The germline V gene has CDR1 SNHLY and CDR2 FYNNEI. V was pared by 7 bases and J by 9 bases, with 8 bases of the junction left unmatched. The CDR3 sequence is 14 residues long.

This sequence joins TRBV28 and TRBJ1-1; D unclear. The CDR3 runs 15 residues. V gave up 3 bases and J gave up 0 bases, with 11 bases separating them. Germline V CDR1 and CDR2: MDHEN, SYDVKM. CDR3 in DNA: TGTGCCAGCAGTTTTACGGCAGCCTTGAACACTGAAGCTTTCTTT. Translation gives CASSFTAALNTEAFF.

This sequence joins TRBV12-3 or TRBV12-4 and TRBJ1-1; weak D call: TRBD1 (5 bases). V was shortened by 3 bases and J by 3 bases, with 8 bases between the two germline ends. This CDR3 contains 13 residues. The chain's CDR3 is CASSLTQDTEAFF. The DNA of the CDR3 is TGTGCCAGCAGTTTGACACAGGACACTGAAGCTTTCTTT.

This clonotype was picked up a small number of times. The gene calls are TRBV12-3 or TRBV12-4 and TRBJ2-2; the D gene is possibly TRBD2 (6 bases). There are 16 residues in the CDR3. V was clipped by 8 bases and J by 0 bases, with 16 bases between them. The CDR3 protein is CASRFSREPNTGELFF. The CDR3 nucleotides read TGTGCCAGCCGATTTTCCCGGGAGCCGAACACCGGGGAGCTGTTTTTT.

The table lists this clonotype with many counts. This chain uses TRBV5-1 with TRBJ2-2, with D tentatively TRBD2 (6 bases). The V end lost 4 bases, the J end lost 5 bases, and 12 bases lay between the germline ends. The CDR3 length is 14 residues. Germline loops: CDR1 SGHRS, CDR2 YFSETQ. This CDR3 reads CASSHVEGTGELFF. For the CDR3, the DNA is TGCGCCAGCAGCCATGTGGAGGGGACCGGGGAGCTGTTTTTT.

The chain is built from TRBV5-5 and TRBJ2-7, with D possibly matching TRBD2 (5 bases). The CDR3 loop spans 14 amino acids. CDR1 and CDR2 from the germline V gene are SGHKS and YYEKEE (reference sequence). V was trimmed by 5 bases and J by 1 base, leaving 13 bases between them. CDR3 nucleotides: TGTGCCAGCAGTCCTCTGGACTTTTCCTACGAGCAGTACGTC. This codes for CASSPLDFSYEQYV.

This clonotype has a count of ten or more. This chain joins TRBV11-1 and TRBJ2-1; TRBD1 is a possible D gene (6 bases). The CDR3 spans 15 residues. Per germline, CDR1 SGHAT and CDR2 FQDESV (reference sequence). V was clipped by 2 bases and J by 4 bases, with 12 bases between them. The CDR3 loop is CASSLPSDSYNEQFF. DNA for the CDR3: TGTGCCAGCAGCTTACCCTCGGACAGTTACAATGAGCAGTTCTTC. The full variable domain, in which reference TRBV11-1 and TRBJ2-1 provide the parts outside the CDR3, is EAEVAQSPRYKITEKSQAVAFWCDPISGHATLYWYRQILGQGPELLVQFQDESVVDDSQLPKDRFSAERLKGVDSTLKIQPAELGDSAMYLCASSLPSDSYNEQFFGPGTRLTVL.